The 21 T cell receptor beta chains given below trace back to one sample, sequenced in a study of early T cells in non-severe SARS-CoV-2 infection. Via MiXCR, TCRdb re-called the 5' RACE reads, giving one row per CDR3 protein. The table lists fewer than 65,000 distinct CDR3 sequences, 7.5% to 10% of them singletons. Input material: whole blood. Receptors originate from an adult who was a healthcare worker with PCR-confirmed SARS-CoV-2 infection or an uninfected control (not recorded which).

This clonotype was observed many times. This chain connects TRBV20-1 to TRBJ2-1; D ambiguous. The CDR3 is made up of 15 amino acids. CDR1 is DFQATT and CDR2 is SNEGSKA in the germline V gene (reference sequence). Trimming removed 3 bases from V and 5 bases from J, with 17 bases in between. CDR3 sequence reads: CSARSLGWLDNEQFF. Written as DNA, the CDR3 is TGCAGTGCTAGGTCCCTGGGCTGGCTAGACAATGAGCAGTTCTTC.

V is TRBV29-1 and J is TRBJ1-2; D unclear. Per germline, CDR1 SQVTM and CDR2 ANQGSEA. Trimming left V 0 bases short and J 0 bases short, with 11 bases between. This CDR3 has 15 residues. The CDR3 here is CSVEDPGRANYGYTF. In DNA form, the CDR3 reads TGCAGCGTTGAAGATCCCGGCAGAGCTAACTATGGCTACACCTTC.

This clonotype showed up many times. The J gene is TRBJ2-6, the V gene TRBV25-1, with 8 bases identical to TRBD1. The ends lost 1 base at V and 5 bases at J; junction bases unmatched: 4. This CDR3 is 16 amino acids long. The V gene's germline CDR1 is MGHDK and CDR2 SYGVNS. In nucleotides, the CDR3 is TGTGCCAGCAGTGAATGGGGGACAGGCCGGGCCAACGTCCTGACTTTC. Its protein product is CASSEWGTGRANVLTF.

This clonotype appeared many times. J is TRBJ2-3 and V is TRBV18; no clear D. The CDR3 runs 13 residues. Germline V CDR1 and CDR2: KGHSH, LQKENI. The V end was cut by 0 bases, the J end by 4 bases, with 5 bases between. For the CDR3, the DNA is TGTGCCAGCTCACCACCGTCCTCAGATACGCAGTATTTT. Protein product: CASSPPSSDTQYF.

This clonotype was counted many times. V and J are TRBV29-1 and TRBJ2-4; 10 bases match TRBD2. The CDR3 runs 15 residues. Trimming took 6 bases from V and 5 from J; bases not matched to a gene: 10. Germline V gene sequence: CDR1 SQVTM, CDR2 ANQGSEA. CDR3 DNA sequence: TGCAGCGTGGGACTAGCGAACCCTCGCCAAAACATTCAGTACTTC. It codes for CSVGLANPRQNIQYF.

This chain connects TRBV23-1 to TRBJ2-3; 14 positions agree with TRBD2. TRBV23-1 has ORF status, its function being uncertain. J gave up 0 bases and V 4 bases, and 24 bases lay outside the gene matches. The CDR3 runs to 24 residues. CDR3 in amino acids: CASSPGLAGVWPIKTGTSTDTQYF. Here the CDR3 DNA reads TGCGCCAGCAGTCCGGGACTAGCGGGAGTTTGGCCCATTAAAACGGGGACCAGCACAGATACGCAGTATTTT.

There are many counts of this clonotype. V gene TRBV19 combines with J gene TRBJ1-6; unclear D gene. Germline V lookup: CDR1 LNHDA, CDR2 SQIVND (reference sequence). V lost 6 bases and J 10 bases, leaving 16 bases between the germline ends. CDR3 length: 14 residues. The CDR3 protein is CASRLDGGGSPLHF. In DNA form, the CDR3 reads TGTGCCAGTAGGTTGGACGGTGGAGGCTCACCCCTCCACTTT.

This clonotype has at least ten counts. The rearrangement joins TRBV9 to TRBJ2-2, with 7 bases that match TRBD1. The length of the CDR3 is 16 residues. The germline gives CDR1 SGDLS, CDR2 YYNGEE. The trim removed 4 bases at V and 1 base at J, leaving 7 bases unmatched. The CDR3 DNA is TGTGCCAGCAGCATACAGGGGTCGAAGAACACCGGGGAGCTGTTTTTT. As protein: CASSIQGSKNTGELFF.

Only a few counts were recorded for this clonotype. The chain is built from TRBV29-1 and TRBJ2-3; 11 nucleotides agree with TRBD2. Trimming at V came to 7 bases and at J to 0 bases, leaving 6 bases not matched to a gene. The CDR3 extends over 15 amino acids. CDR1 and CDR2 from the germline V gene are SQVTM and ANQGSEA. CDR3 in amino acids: CSGRTSGFSTDTQYF. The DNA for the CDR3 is TGCAGCGGCCGGACTAGCGGGTTTAGCACAGATACGCAGTATTTT.

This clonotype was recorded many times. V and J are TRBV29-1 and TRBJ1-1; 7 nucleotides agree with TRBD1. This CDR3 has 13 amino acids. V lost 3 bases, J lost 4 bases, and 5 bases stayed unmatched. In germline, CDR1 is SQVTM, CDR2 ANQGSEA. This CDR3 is CSVDRQGGTEAFF. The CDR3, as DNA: TGCAGCGTTGACCGACAGGGTGGCACTGAAGCTTTCTTT.

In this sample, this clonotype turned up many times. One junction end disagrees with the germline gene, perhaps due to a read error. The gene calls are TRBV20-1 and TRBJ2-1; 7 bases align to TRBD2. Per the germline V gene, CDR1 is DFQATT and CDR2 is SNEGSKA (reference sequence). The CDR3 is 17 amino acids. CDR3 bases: TGCAGTGCCAGAGGCCTAGCGGAGACCCAAGGTTCCAGTGAGCAGTTCTTC. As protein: CSARGLAETQGSSEQFF.

Written as DNA, the CDR3 is TGCAGCGTTGGTTTAGTTCTAGCGGGAGAAACCGAGCAGTACTTC. Encoded protein: CSVGLVLAGETEQYF. V is TRBV29-1 and J is TRBJ2-7; 10 bases fit TRBD2. V lost 4 bases and J lost 6; bases outside the gene matches: 12. The CDR3 covers 15 residues. Germline CDR1 and CDR2: SQVTM and ANQGSEA.

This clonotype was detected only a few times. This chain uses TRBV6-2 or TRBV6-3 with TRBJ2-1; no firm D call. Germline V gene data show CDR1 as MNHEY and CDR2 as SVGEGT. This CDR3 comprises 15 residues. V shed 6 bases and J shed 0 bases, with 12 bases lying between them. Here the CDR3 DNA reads TGTGCCAGCAGACTTCTTTCGAGCTCCTACAATGAGCAGTTCTTC. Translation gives CASRLLSSSYNEQFF.

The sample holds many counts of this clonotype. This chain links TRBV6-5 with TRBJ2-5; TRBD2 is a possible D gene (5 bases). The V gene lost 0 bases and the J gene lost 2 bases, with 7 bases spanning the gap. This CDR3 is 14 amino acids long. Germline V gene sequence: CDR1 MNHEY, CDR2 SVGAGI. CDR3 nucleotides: TGTGCCAGCAGTTACTCTAGCGCACAAGAGACCCAGTACTTC. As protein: CASSYSSAQETQYF.

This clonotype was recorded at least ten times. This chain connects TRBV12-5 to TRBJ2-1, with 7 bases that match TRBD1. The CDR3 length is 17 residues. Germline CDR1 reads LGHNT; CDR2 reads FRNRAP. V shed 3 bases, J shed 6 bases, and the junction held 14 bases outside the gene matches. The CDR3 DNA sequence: TGTGCTAGTGGTTTACCCCTTAGACAGGGTAAATTCAATGAGCAGTTCTTC. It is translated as CASGLPLRQGKFNEQFF.

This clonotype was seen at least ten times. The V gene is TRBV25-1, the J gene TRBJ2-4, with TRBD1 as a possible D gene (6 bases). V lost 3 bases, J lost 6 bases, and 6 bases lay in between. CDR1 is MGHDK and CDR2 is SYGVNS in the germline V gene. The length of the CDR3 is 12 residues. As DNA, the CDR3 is TGTGCCAGCAGTGACAGGGGAAACATTCAGTACTTC. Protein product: CASSDRGNIQYF.

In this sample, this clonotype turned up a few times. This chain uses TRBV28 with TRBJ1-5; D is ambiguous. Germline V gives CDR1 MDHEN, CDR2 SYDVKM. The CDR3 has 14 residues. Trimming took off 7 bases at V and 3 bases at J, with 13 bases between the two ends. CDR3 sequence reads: CASNPTQVNQPQHF. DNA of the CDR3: TGTGCCAGCAACCCCACGCAGGTCAATCAGCCCCAGCATTTT.

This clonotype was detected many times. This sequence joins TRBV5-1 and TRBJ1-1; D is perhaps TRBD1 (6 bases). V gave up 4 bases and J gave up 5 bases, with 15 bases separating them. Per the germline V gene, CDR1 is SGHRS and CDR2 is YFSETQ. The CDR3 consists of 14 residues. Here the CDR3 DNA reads TGCGCCAGCAGCGGTAACAGGGTGTCGACTGAAGCTTTCTTT. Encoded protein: CASSGNRVSTEAFF.

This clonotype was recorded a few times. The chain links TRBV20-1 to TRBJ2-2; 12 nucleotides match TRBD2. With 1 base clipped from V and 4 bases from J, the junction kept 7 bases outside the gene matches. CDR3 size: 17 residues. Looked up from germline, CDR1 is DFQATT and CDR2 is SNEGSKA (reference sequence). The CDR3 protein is CSARGLAGVVGTGELFF. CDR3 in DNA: TGCAGTGCTAGAGGACTAGCGGGAGTGGTCGGCACCGGGGAGCTGTTTTTT.

CDR3 in amino acids: CSVEFLSRGYTF. CDR3 DNA sequence: TGCAGCGTTGAATTCCTCTCCAGGGGCTACACCTTC. The chain links TRBV29-1 to TRBJ1-2; D gene unclear. Trimming took off 2 bases at V and 8 bases at J, with 12 bases between the two ends. The germline CDR1 and CDR2 sequences are SQVTM and ANQGSEA. There are 12 residues in the CDR3.

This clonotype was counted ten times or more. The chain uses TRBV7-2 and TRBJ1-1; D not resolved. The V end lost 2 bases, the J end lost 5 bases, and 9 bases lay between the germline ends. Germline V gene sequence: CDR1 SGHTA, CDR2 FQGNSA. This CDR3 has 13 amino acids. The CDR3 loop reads CASSLQGWTEAFF. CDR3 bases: TGTGCCAGCAGCTTACAAGGTTGGACTGAAGCTTTCTTT.